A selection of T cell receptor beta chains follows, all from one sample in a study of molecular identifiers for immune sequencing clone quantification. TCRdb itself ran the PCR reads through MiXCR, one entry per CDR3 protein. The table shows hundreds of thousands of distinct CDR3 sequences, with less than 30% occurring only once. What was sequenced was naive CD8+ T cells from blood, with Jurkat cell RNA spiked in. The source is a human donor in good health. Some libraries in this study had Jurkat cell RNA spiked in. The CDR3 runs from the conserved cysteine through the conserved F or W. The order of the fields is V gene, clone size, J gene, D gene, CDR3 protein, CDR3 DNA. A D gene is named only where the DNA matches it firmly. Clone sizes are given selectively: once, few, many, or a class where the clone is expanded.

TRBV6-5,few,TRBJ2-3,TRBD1,CASSFRAGGVGTDTQYF,TGTGCCAGCAGTTTTCGGGCAGGGGGAGTGGGCACAGATACGCAGTATTTT
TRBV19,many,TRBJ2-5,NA,CASSTSSRGAQETQYF,TGTGCCAGTAGTACCTCGTCACGGGGGGCGCAGGAGACCCAGTACTTC
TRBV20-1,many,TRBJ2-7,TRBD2,CSAPGLTYEQYF,TGCAGTGCGCCGGGACTAACTTACGAGCAGTACTTC
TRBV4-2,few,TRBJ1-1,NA,CASSQSWGDTEAFF,TGTGCCAGCAGCCAAAGCTGGGGCGACACTGAAGCTTTCTTT
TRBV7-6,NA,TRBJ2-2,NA,CASSLARADGELFF,TGTGCCAGCAGCTTAGCCAGGGCCGACGGGGAGCTGTTTTTT
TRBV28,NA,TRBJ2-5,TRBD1,CASSFPQGVQYF,TGTGCCAGCAGTTTCCCCCAGGGGGTCCAGTACTTC
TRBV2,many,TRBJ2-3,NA,CARDRDNNTDTQYF,TGTGCCAGGGACCGGGACAATAACACAGATACGCAGTATTTT
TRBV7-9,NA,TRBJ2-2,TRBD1,CASSRETGVYTGELFF,TGTGCCAGCAGCCGAGAGACAGGGGTGTACACCGGGGAGCTGTTTTTT
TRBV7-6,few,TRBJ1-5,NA,CASSLKPQGGQPQHF,TGTGCCAGCAGCCTCAAACCCCAGGGAGGTCAGCCCCAGCATTTT
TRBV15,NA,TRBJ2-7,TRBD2,CAASRGGRRTSGGYEQYF,TGTGCCGCCAGCAGAGGAGGCCGGAGGACTAGCGGGGGTTACGAGCAGTACTTC
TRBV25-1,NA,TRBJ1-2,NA,CASSDWTKERGYGYTF,TGTGCCAGCAGTGATTGGACGAAGGAAAGGGGCTATGGCTACACCTTC
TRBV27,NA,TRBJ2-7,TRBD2,CASRVVSGGYEQYF,TGTGCCAGCAGAGTTGTTAGCGGGGGCTACGAGCAGTACTTC
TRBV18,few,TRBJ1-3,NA,CASSPPPGTTGNTIYF,TGTGCCAGCTCACCCCCCCCAGGAACTACTGGAAACACCATATATTTT
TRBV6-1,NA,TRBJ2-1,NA,CASSERSFNEQFF,TGTGCCAGCAGTGAAAGGAGCTTCAATGAGCAGTTCTTC
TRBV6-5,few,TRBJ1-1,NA,CASSPTQAEAFF,TGTGCCAGCAGTCCAACCCAAGCTGAAGCTTTCTTT
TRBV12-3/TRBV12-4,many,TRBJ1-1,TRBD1,CASGTGDLNTEAFF,TGTGCCAGCGGGACAGGGGATCTGAACACTGAAGCTTTCTTT
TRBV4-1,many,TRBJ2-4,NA,CASSLDSYTLAKNIQYF,TGCGCCAGCAGCCTAGACTCGTATACTCTAGCCAAAAACATTCAGTACTTC
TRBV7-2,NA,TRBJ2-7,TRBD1,CASSGQGFNEQYF,TGTGCCAGCAGCGGACAGGGATTTAACGAGCAGTACTTC
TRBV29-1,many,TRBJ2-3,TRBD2,CSVEEGTSGRSDTQYF,TGCAGCGTTGAAGAGGGGACTAGCGGGAGGTCAGATACGCAGTATTTT
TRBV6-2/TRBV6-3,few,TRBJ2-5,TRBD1,CASRHPGQQETQYF,TGTGCCAGCAGACACCCGGGACAGCAAGAGACCCAGTACTTC
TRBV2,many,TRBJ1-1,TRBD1,CASSELGQAMNTEAFF,TGTGCCAGCAGTGAATTGGGACAGGCAATGAACACTGAAGCTTTCTTT
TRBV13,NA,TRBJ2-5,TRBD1,CASSSDSDRGKETQYF,TGTGCCAGCAGCTCAGACTCCGACAGGGGGAAGGAGACCCAGTACTTC
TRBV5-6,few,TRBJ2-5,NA,CASRFNGGKETQYF,TGTGCCAGCAGGTTTAACGGGGGAAAAGAGACCCAGTACTTC
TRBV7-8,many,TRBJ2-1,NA,CASRQGPEQFF,TGTGCCAGCAGGCAGGGTCCCGAGCAGTTCTTC
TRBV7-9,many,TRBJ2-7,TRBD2,CASSRSGTYEQYF,TGTGCCAGCAGCCGCAGCGGGACCTACGAGCAGTACTTC
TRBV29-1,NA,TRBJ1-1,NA,CSVDGQLNTEAFF,TGCAGCGTTGACGGCCAACTGAACACTGAAGCTTTCTTT
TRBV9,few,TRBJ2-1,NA,CASSELGQNNEQFF,TGTGCCAGCAGCGAGTTAGGACAGAACAATGAGCAGTTCTTC
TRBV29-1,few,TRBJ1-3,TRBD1,CSGLNGQDGNTIYF,TGCAGCGGGTTAAACGGACAGGATGGAAACACCATATATTTT
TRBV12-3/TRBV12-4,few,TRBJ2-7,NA,CASRRDTTYEQYF,TGTGCCAGCAGAAGGGACACTACCTACGAGCAGTACTTC
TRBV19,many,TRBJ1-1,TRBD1,CASSLRRGGPANTEAFF,TGTGCCAGTAGTTTGAGGCGAGGGGGCCCGGCGAACACTGAAGCTTTCTTT
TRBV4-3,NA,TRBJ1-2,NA,CASSQDGAGYYGYTF,TGCGCCAGCAGCCAAGATGGGGCAGGTTACTATGGCTACACCTTC
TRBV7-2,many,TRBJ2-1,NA,CASSLGVAGPTYNEQFF,TGTGCCAGCAGCTTAGGGGTGGCGGGCCCAACCTACAATGAGCAGTTCTTC
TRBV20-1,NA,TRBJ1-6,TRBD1,CSAWDRDNSPLYF,TGCAGTGCTTGGGACAGGGATAATTCACCCCTCTACTTT
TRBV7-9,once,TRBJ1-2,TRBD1,CASSSPGQGAHYGYTF,TGTGCCAGCAGCTCCCCAGGACAGGGGGCTCACTATGGCTACACCTTC
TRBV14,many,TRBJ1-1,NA,CASSQDTYTEAFF,TGTGCCAGCAGCCAAGACACATACACTGAAGCTTTCTTT
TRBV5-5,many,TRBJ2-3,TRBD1,CASSYRQGQGRDTQYF,TGTGCCAGCAGCTATCGACAGGGACAGGGTAGAGATACGCAGTATTTT
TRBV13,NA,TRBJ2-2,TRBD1,CASSANRGATGELFF,TGTGCCAGCAGCGCAAACAGGGGAGCCACCGGGGAGCTGTTTTTT
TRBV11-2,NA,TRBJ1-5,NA,CASSYDTNQPQHF,TGTGCCAGCAGCTACGATACCAATCAGCCCCAGCATTTT
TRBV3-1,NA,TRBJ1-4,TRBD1,CASSTAGTGGEFGEKLFF,TGTGCCAGCAGCACAGCCGGGACAGGGGGCGAGTTTGGGGAAAAACTGTTTTTT
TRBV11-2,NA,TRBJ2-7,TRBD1,CASSQRTGTVHEQYF,TGTGCCAGCAGCCAAAGGACCGGGACAGTCCACGAGCAGTACTTC
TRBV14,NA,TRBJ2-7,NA,CASSQEGRFNEQYF,TGTGCCAGCAGCCAAGAAGGGCGCTTCAACGAGCAGTACTTC
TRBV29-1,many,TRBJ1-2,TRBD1,CSVSAGTGGNYGYTF,TGCAGCGTTAGCGCCGGGACAGGGGGGAACTATGGCTACACCTTC
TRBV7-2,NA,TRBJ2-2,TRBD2,CASSVLAGALFF,TGTGCCAGCAGCGTTCTAGCGGGAGCCCTGTTTTTT
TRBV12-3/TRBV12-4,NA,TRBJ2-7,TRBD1,CASSRDRDHEQYF,TGTGCCAGCAGCCGGGACAGAGATCACGAGCAGTACTTC
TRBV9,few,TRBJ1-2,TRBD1,CASSGDRGQDGYTF,TGTGCCAGCAGCGGGGACAGGGGCCAAGACGGCTACACCTTC
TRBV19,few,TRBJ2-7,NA,CASMSPAYEQYF,TGTGCCAGTATGTCTCCGGCCTACGAGCAGTACTTC
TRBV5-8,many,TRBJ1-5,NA,CASGNGAWQPQHF,TGTGCCAGCGGAAATGGGGCGTGGCAGCCCCAGCATTTT
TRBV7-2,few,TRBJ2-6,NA,CASSSEGGRHGANVLTF,TGTGCCAGCAGCTCGGAAGGGGGGCGCCATGGGGCCAACGTCCTGACTTTC
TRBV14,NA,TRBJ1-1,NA,CGSRQVPDVNTEAFF,TGTGGCAGCCGCCAAGTCCCAGATGTGAACACTGAAGCTTTCTTT
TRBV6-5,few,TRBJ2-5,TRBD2,CASRPFLGLAGHQETQYF,TGTGCCAGCCGACCCTTTTTAGGTTTAGCGGGCCACCAAGAGACCCAGTACTTC
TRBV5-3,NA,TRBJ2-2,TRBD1,CASSPWTGTNTGELFF,TGTGCCAGCAGCCCCTGGACAGGAACGAACACCGGGGAGCTGTTTTTT
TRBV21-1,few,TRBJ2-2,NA,CASTLGLCGANTGELFF,TGTGCCAGCACCCTTGGCCTGTGCGGAGCGAACACCGGGGAGCTGTTTTTT
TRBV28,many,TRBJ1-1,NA,CASSLYPTGSNTEAFF,TGTGCCAGCAGTTTATACCCGACAGGCTCGAACACTGAAGCTTTCTTT
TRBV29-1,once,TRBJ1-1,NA,CSVGGTLDTEAFF,TGCAGCGTTGGGGGGACATTAGACACTGAAGCTTTCTTT